The next 10 T cell receptor beta chains were all read from a single sample in a study of shared clonotypes between healthy human individuals. The repertoire was sequenced with immunoSEQ multiplex PCR; TCRdb's copy has only in-frame clones and lacks some. The sample lists roughly 1,000,000 clones; 70% to 80% were seen once. Sequencing used memory CD4+ T cells from PBMCs. Stated subset: CD45RA-negative fraction. The receptors shown here come from a man aged 18 to 30 in good health. Some clones in this sample may be carry-over from other donors' samples.

The chain carries TRBV5-1 and TRBJ2-3, with D perhaps assigned TRBD1 or TRBD2 (5 bases each). Trimming removed 4 bases at V and 4 bases at J, with 7 bases between. The germline gives CDR1 SGHRS, CDR2 YFSETQ. There are 12 residues in the CDR3. The CDR3 reads CASSRGPDTQYF. The CDR3 nucleotides are TGCGCCAGCAGCCGGGGCCCAGATACGCAGTATTTT.

The CDR3 DNA reads as TGTGCCAGCAGTCACAGGGACGGAAACACCATATATTTT. It codes for CASSHRDGNTIYF. The rearrangement links TRBV6-5 to TRBJ1-3; D is perhaps TRBD1 (6 bases). Trimming shortened V by 5 bases and J by 4 bases, and 9 bases separated the two germline ends. The germline CDR1 and CDR2 sequences are MNHEY and SVGAGI. This CDR3 has 13 residues.

Here the CDR3 reads CASSGSLPYEQYF. The CDR3 DNA reads TGTGCCAGCAGCGGGAGTTTGCCCTACGAGCAGTACTTC. This sequence joins TRBV7-9 and TRBJ2-7; a possible D gene is TRBD2 (5 bases). CDR3 length: 13 amino acids. The germline V gene encodes CDR1 SEHNR and CDR2 FQNEAQ (reference sequence). V dropped 5 bases and J dropped 2 bases, with 10 bases sitting between them.

In regard to this clone: This CDR3 is also generated by other DNA sequences in the sample. V usage is TRBV9 and J usage is TRBJ1-1; D possibly corresponds to TRBD1 (6 bases). The CDR3 spans 14 residues. Germline values: CDR1 SGDLS, CDR2 YYNGEE. Trimming shortened V by 0 bases and J by 1 base, and 7 bases separated the two germline ends. The CDR3 region is CASSVVTGNTEAFF. The CDR3 DNA follows: TGTGCCAGCAGCGTAGTGACAGGGAACACTGAAGCTTTCTTT.

V gene TRBV9 combines with J gene TRBJ2-2; 12 bases fit TRBD2. In germline, CDR1 is SGDLS, CDR2 YYNGEE. V shed 0 bases and J 1 base; nucleotides not matched to a gene: 4. CDR3 length equals 18 residues. CDR3 sequence (DNA): TGTGCCAGCAGCGTAGGGGCTAGCGGGAGGGGGAACACCGGGGAGCTGTTTTTT. This gives the protein CASSVGASGRGNTGELFF.

J is TRBJ2-7 and V is TRBV7-6; 11 nucleotides agree with TRBD2. The germline V gene has CDR1 SGHVS and CDR2 FNYEAQ. The CDR3 spans 16 residues. Trimming took 6 bases from V and 5 from J; bases not matched to a gene: 12. CDR3 coding DNA: TGTGCCAGCAGTAACCGTGTAGCGGGAGGGCGCGACGAGCAGTACTTC. Translation: CASSNRVAGGRDEQYF.

The rearrangement links TRBV30 to TRBJ1-5, with D perhaps TRBD1 (6 bases). The V end lost 0 bases, the J end lost 6 bases, and 12 bases lay between the germline ends. This CDR3 has 14 residues. The germline V gene has CDR1 GTSNPN and CDR2 SVGIG (reference sequence). The CDR3 protein is CAWSVHREGQPQHF. CDR3 in DNA: TGTGCCTGGAGTGTACACAGGGAAGGTCAGCCCCAGCATTTT.

On this clone: This may come from a read error, since a much larger clone is one base off. The gene calls are TRBV6-5 and TRBJ1-1; D not resolved. The CDR3 has 14 residues. Germline V gives CDR1 MNHEY, CDR2 SVGAGI. Here the CDR3 DNA reads TGTGCCGGCAGCCCCCGGTGGGAATACACTGAAGCTTTCTTT. This gives the protein CAGSPRWEYTEAFF.

The chain joins TRBV4-2 to TRBJ2-5; 8 nucleotides agree with TRBD2. There are 17 residues in the CDR3. CDR1 is LGHNA and CDR2 is YNFKEQ in the germline V gene. Trimming removed 5 bases from V and 2 bases from J; junction bases left unmatched: 13. CDR3 region: CASSNGGGSGKQETQYF. The CDR3 DNA sequence: TGTGCCAGCAGCAACGGGGGAGGTAGCGGGAAGCAAGAGACCCAGTACTTC.

The chain is built from TRBV5-4 and TRBJ2-2; no reliable D call. The CDR3 runs to 13 residues. Looked up from germline, CDR1 is SGHNT and CDR2 is YYREEE (reference sequence). V was clipped by 2 bases and J by 5 bases, with 7 bases between them. CDR3 region: CASSFDPTGELFF. CDR3 coding DNA: TGTGCCAGCAGCTTTGACCCGACCGGGGAGCTGTTTTTT. The complete variable domain, with remaining parts taken from reference TRBV5-4 and TRBJ2-2, reads ETGVTQSPTHLIKTRGQQVTLRCSSQSGHNTVSWYQQALGQGPQFIFQYYREEENGRGNFPPRFSGLQFPNYSSELNVNALELDDSALYLCASSFDPTGELFFGEGSRLTVL.